The present T cell receptor beta chain was sequenced within a study of blood T cells in healthy people across ages. Samples each yielded at least 6 micrograms of total RNA. This clonotype was counted between two and nine times. Its antigen is not identified. This CDR3 region has 11 residues. The ends lost 5 bases at V and 12 bases at J; junction bases unmatched: 3. Findings and limits, study-wide: Diversity was higher, and naive CD4+ cells more numerous, in long-lived donors than in aged donors. There was a strong correlation between TCR beta diversity and naive T cell percentage.

Primed by a sample-barcoded 5' primer and a J-beta primer mix, a second PCR proceeded for about 7 to 11 cycles. Every sample returned 2.5 million or more CDR3-containing paired-end reads. TCRdb re-analysed the 5' RACE reads in MiXCR, keeping a single row per CDR3 protein. The sample consists of 1.5 million to 2 million distinct CDR3 sequences, 28% of them appearing once. This TCR was sampled from a young woman in good health. The sequenced sample consisted of blood. J is TRBJ2-1 and V is TRBV12-3 or TRBV12-4; 8 bases are shared with TRBD2. CDR3 residues: CASSAGLGQFF. The CDR3 nucleotides read TGTGCCAGCAGTGCGGGACTAGGGCAGTTCTTC.